Given below is one T cell receptor beta chain in context. The antigen remains unidentified. Using immunoSEQ multiplex PCR, the repertoire was profiled, and TCRdb retains in-frame clones only, with some absent. Among roughly 30,000 clones listed, 75% to 90% were seen once. This record comes from a study of somatic mutations in cytotoxic T cells in rheumatoid arthritis. Points from the study as a whole: No correction for multiple comparisons was applied to the slight TRBV07 underrepresentation in rheumatoid arthritis patients. The CD8+ clonality of rheumatoid arthritis patients increased with age, whereas that of healthy controls did not.

V shed 8 bases and J shed 0 bases, with 14 bases lying between them. The CDR3 has 15 amino acids. The V gene's germline CDR1 is LNHDA and CDR2 SQIVND (reference sequence). Purity of the CD4+ and CD8+ cells, isolated by positive magnetic bead selection, was checked by flow cytometry. The clonotype was recovered from an adult with rheumatoid arthritis. The rearrangement uses TRBV19 and TRBJ2-1; D may be TRBD2 (5 bases). Material: CD8+ T cells sorted from blood. DNA of the CDR3: TGTGCCAGTGTGAGGGATGATAGCTCCTACAATGAGCAGTTCTTC. Translation gives CASVRDDSSYNEQFF.